This TCR beta chain was retrieved from a study of T cell responses to AZD1222 COVID-19 vaccine. Here immunoSEQ multiplex PCR was the method, and the copy in TCRdb shows in-frame clones only, minus some. Here the sample spans about 170,000 clones, 90% being singletons. Study outcomes and limitations: Samples come after the peak T cell response, not at day 14. Donors were chiefly white British, with a greater number of females, and clonal diversity was perhaps underestimated.

The V and J ends lost 0 bases and 8 bases respectively, with 8 bases between them. In germline, CDR1 is SGHDN, CDR2 FVKESK. The CDR3 runs to 13 residues. Details on this clone: What it binds is not known.

The clonotype comes from an adult in good health. V usage is TRBV14 and J usage is TRBJ1-5; D is unclear. The specimen comprised peripheral blood, sampled on day 0 of AZD1222 vaccination. The CDR3 bases are TGTGCCAGCAGCCAAGATCGGAGCAAGCCCCAGCATTTT. It translates to CASSQDRSKPQHF.